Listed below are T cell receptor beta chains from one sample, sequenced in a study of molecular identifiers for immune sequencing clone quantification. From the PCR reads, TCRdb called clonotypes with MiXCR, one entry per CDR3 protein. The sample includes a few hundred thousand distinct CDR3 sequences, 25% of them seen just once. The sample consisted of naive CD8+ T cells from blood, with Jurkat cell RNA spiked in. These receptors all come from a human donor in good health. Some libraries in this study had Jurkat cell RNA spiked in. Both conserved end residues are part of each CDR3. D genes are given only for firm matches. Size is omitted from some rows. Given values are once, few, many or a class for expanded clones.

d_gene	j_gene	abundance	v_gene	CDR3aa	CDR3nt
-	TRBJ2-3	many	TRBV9	CASSSSNGGSTDTQYF	TGTGCCAGCAGCTCATCGAACGGCGGGAGCACAGATACGCAGTATTTT
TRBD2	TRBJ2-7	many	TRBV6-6	CASTYGGSGYEQYF	TGTGCCAGCACCTATGGCGGGAGTGGGTACGAGCAGTACTTC
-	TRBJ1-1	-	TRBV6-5	CASSYSNAPIEAFF	TGTGCCAGCAGTTACTCGAATGCACCGATTGAAGCTTTCTTT
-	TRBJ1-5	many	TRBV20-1	CSARDQRDLGNQPQHF	TGCAGTGCTAGAGATCAACGAGACCTGGGCAATCAGCCCCAGCATTTT
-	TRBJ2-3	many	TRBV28	CASSAQLADTQYF	TGTGCCAGCAGTGCCCAGTTGGCCGATACGCAGTATTTT
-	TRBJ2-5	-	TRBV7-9	CASILGAANKQETQYF	TGTGCCAGCATCCTTGGGGCAGCCAACAAACAAGAGACCCAGTACTTC
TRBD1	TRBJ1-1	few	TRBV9	CASSAGQGTEAFF	TGTGCCAGCAGCGCCGGACAGGGCACTGAAGCTTTCTTT
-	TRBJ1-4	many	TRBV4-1	CASTQRRTTNEKLFF	TGCGCCAGCACCCAAAGGAGAACAACTAATGAAAAACTGTTTTTT
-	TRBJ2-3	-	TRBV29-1	CSVDAGPLKPPKPRVHTDTQYF	TGCAGCGTTGATGCCGGGCCTCTGAAACCCCCCAAACCCCGGGTACACACAGATACGCAGTATTTT
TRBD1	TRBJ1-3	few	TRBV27	CASSLRGGGIGNTIYF	TGTGCCAGCAGTTTACGCGGAGGGGGCATTGGAAACACCATATATTTT
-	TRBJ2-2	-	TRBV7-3	CASSSKGPDSTGELFF	TGTGCCAGCAGCTCCAAGGGACCAGATTCAACCGGGGAGCTGTTTTTT
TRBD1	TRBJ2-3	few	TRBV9	CASSVEGQGVADTQYF	TGTGCCAGCAGCGTAGAGGGACAGGGAGTTGCGGATACGCAGTATTTT
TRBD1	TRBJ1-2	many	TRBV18	CASSPGQTINYGYTF	TGTGCCAGCTCACCGGGACAGACTATTAACTATGGCTACACCTTC
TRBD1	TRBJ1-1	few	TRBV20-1	CSAPPGQGSTEAFF	TGCAGTGCCCCCCCGGGACAGGGCTCCACTGAAGCTTTCTTT
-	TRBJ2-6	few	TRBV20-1	CSAREEDSEHLSGANVLTF	TGCAGTGCTAGGGAGGAGGACAGCGAACACCTCTCTGGGGCCAACGTCCTGACTTTC
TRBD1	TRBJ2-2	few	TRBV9	CASSPGTGTGELFF	TGTGCCAGCAGCCCTGGGACAGGGACCGGGGAGCTGTTTTTT
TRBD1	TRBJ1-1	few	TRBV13	CASSPSPGQGFNTEAFF	TGTGCCAGCAGCCCCAGCCCGGGACAGGGGTTCAACACTGAAGCTTTCTTT